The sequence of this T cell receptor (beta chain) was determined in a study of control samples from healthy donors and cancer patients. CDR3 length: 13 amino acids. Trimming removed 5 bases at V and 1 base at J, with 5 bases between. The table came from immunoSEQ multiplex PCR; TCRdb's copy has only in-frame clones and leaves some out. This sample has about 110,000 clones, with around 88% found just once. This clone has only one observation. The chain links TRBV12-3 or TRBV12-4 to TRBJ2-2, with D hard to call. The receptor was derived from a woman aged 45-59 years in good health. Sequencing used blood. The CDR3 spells CASSPMNTGELFF. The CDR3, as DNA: TGTGCCAGCAGTCCGATGAACACCGGGGAGCTGTTTTTT.